A selection of T cell receptor beta chains follows, all from one sample in a study of blood T cell repertoires in COVID-19. Here immunoSEQ multiplex PCR was the method, and the copy in TCRdb shows in-frame clones only, minus some. The sample lists over 25,000 clones, 91% occurring once. Sequencing input: peripheral blood. These receptors were obtained from a human donor with active COVID-19. The donor label of this sample is uncertain. Each CDR3 is given with its conserved first and last residue. A D gene is named only where the DNA matches it firmly. Clone size appears in some rows only: once, few, many, or a class for an expanded clone.

cdr3_nt	cdr3_aa	clone_size	d_call	v_call	j_call
TGTGCCAGCAGCCAAGGCTTAAGCGGGGGGGCGAATGAGCAGTTCTTC	CASSQGLSGGANEQFF	-	TRBD2	TRBV3-1/TRBV3-2	TRBJ2-1
TGTGCCAGCAGCGGAGCGGGAGGATTGGATACGCAGTATTTT	CASSGAGGLDTQYF	once	TRBD2	TRBV7-2	TRBJ2-3
TGTGCCAGCAGCCCGGGGTTTCGCACCCGAGATACGCAGTATTTT	CASSPGFRTRDTQYF	-	-	TRBV7-2	TRBJ2-3
TGTGCTAGTGATACAGGGGGCAACTATGGCTACACCTTC	CASDTGGNYGYTF	-	TRBD1	TRBV12-5	TRBJ1-2
TGTGCCAGCAGTAAAGGGCCGGGACAGGGGAGGCACAATGAGCAGTTCTTC	CASSKGPGQGRHNEQFF	-	TRBD1	TRBV27	TRBJ2-1
TGTGCCAGCACCCCTATTCTAGCGGGGCAATACAATGAGCAGTTCTTC	CASTPILAGQYNEQFF	-	TRBD2	TRBV7-7	TRBJ2-1
TGTGCCAGCAGCGTAGGTGCTAGCGGGCCGGATACGCAGTATTTT	CASSVGASGPDTQYF	-	TRBD2	TRBV9	TRBJ2-3
TGTGCCAGTAGTATAGTTGGGACAGGCACCTACGAGCAGTACTTC	CASSIVGTGTYEQYF	-	TRBD1	TRBV19	TRBJ2-7
TGTGCCAGCAGCTCCCAGGGCTACTCTGGAAACACCATATATTTT	CASSSQGYSGNTIYF	-	-	TRBV5-4	TRBJ1-3
TGTGCCAGCAGTTACTCGATCGGGGTAGACACTGAAGCTTTCTTT	CASSYSIGVDTEAFF	-	-	TRBV6-2/TRBV6-3	TRBJ1-1
TGTGCCAGCAGCTTAGAGCTAATCACAGATACGCAGTATTTT	CASSLELITDTQYF	once	-	TRBV7-3	TRBJ2-3
TGTGCCACCAGCAGGGAAGACAGTAACTATGGCTACACCTTC	CATSREDSNYGYTF	-	-	TRBV15	TRBJ1-2
TGTGCCAGCAGCTCCCAGGGGTGGGAGGGTGGCGAGCAGTACTTC	CASSSQGWEGGEQYF	-	-	TRBV11-2	TRBJ2-7
TGTGCCAGCAGTTATGGGCCAGCCTACTCCTACGAGCAGTACTTC	CASSYGPAYSYEQYF	-	-	TRBV6-5	TRBJ2-7
TGTGCCAGCAGTGCCCGGACAGGGGGCGCCTACGAGCAGTACTTC	CASSARTGGAYEQYF	-	TRBD1	TRBV27	TRBJ2-7
TGTGCCAGCAGTTTAAATAGCGGGGTCACAGATACGCAGTATTTT	CASSLNSGVTDTQYF	medium-sized	TRBD2	TRBV27	TRBJ2-3
TGCGCCAGCAGCGCGGCACGCGAGCAGTACTTC	CASSAAREQYF	-	-	TRBV5-1	TRBJ2-7
TGTGCCAGCAGCTTACTGGCCAGCTCCTACGAGCAGTACTTC	CASSLLASSYEQYF	few	-	TRBV7-6	TRBJ2-7
TGTGCCAGCAGCTTAGATAGTGGTACTTCCTACGAGCAGTACTTC	CASSLDSGTSYEQYF	-	-	TRBV7-8	TRBJ2-7
TGTGCCACCCTCAAAGTAGGCACAGATACGCAGTATTTT	CATLKVGTDTQYF	-	-	TRBV19	TRBJ2-3
TGTGCCAGCAGTTACTCGAGAGGGAACGGCAATCAGCCCCAGCATTTT	CASSYSRGNGNQPQHF	-	-	TRBV6-5	TRBJ1-5
TGTGCCAGCTCACCCAACCGGCACAGCCCCTCGGGGGAAAAACTGTTTTTT	CASSPNRHSPSGEKLFF	-	-	TRBV18	TRBJ1-4
TGCAGCGTTTATTCAGCGGGAGGGTTTGGCGAGCAGTACTTC	CSVYSAGGFGEQYF	-	TRBD2	TRBV29-1	TRBJ2-7
TGTGCCAGCAGTTCCAACACCCCCCCCGAGCAGTACTTC	CASSSNTPPEQYF	-	-	TRBV27	TRBJ2-7
TGTGCCAGCAGCCCCAGGGGGATACAGGGTTCCTACGAGCAGTACTTC	CASSPRGIQGSYEQYF	-	TRBD1	TRBV9	TRBJ2-7
TGCGCCAGCAGCGGAGGGGCGAACACTGAAGCTTTCTTT	CASSGGANTEAFF	-	-	TRBV5-1	TRBJ1-1
TGTGCCAGCAGCTTAAAGCGACTAGCGCTGAACAATGAGCAGTTCTTC	CASSLKRLALNNEQFF	-	TRBD2	TRBV13	TRBJ2-1
TGTGCCAGCAGTTTTTCACAGGGTTATGGCTACACCTTC	CASSFSQGYGYTF	-	-	TRBV12-3/TRBV12-4	TRBJ1-2
TGTGCCAGCAGCTCCGGAGGGCTCCGGGAAGGCTACACCTTC	CASSSGGLREGYTF	-	-	TRBV7-9	TRBJ1-2
TGTGCCATCACCTCACTAGCGGGGGGGCTCAATGAGCAGTTCTTC	CAITSLAGGLNEQFF	-	TRBD2	TRBV10-3	TRBJ2-1
TGTGCCATCAGTGAACAGGGGGGAGAGGCAGATACGCAGTATTTT	CAISEQGGEADTQYF	-	TRBD1	TRBV10-3	TRBJ2-3
TGTGCCTCCCGACGCGGCAGGGTGGATTCACCCCTCCACTTT	CASRRGRVDSPLHF	-	-	TRBV6-5	TRBJ1-6
TGCGCCAGCAGCTTGGGTGGGGCACCGATAGGCGCCGGGGAGCTGTTTTTT	CASSLGGAPIGAGELFF	-	-	TRBV5-1	TRBJ2-2
TGTGCCAGCGGAACAGGGGGCGCGTCTGGCTACACCTTC	CASGTGGASGYTF	-	TRBD1	TRBV25-1	TRBJ1-2
TGCAGCGTTGAGGGGCAGGGCGATCAGCCCCAGCATTTT	CSVEGQGDQPQHF	-	-	TRBV29-1	TRBJ1-5
TGTGCCAGCAGTGTAGACAAATATTCACCCCTCCACTTT	CASSVDKYSPLHF	once	-	TRBV6-4	TRBJ1-6
TGTGCCAGCAGCTCCGACAGGAATCAGCCCCAGCATTTT	CASSSDRNQPQHF	-	-	TRBV7-3	TRBJ1-5
TGTGCCAGCAGCCTTACTAGCGGTACCCCGTATGAGCAGTTCTTC	CASSLTSGTPYEQFF	-	TRBD2	TRBV3-1/TRBV3-2	TRBJ2-1
TGTGCCAGCAGCTTGCTGACCGGGACAGGGGGTTACGAGCAGTACTTC	CASSLLTGTGGYEQYF	-	TRBD1	TRBV7-2	TRBJ2-7
TGTGCCAGCAGCTATTTAGCGGGGGGGCTGAACGAGCAGTACTTC	CASSYLAGGLNEQYF	once	TRBD2	TRBV7-2	TRBJ2-7
TGTGCCAGCAGCTTAGTGGCGGGGACAGCCTTTGAAAAACTGTTTTTT	CASSLVAGTAFEKLFF	-	TRBD1	TRBV7-9	TRBJ1-4
TGTGCCAGCAACAACTGGGGGGGCTTTCAGCCCCAGCATTTT	CASNNWGGFQPQHF	-	-	TRBV11-3	TRBJ1-5
TGTGCCAGCAGTGAGTCACCCCGAGGGACAGATACGCAGTATTTT	CASSESPRGTDTQYF	once	-	TRBV6-1	TRBJ2-3
TGTGCCAGCAGGTATAGGACTAGCGCCTTTTCCTACGAGCAGTACTTC	CASRYRTSAFSYEQYF	few	TRBD2	TRBV11-2	TRBJ2-7
TGTGCCAGTAGTCTCCTAACGGGACAGCGCTCCTACAATGAGCAGTTCTTC	CASSLLTGQRSYNEQFF	-	TRBD1	TRBV19	TRBJ2-1
TGTGCCAGCAGACAAAGCCATGGGGCAGGGGGGATCCCTGGGCAGTACTTC	CASRQSHGAGGIPGQYF	-	-	TRBV28	TRBJ2-7
TGTGCCAGCAGCGTAGGGGGCGGGAGAGGTTCCTACGAGCAGTACTTC	CASSVGGGRGSYEQYF	-	TRBD2	TRBV9	TRBJ2-7
TGTGCCAGCTCACCACAGGGACTCTCCCCCCCTGGAGCTTTCTTT	CASSPQGLSPPGAFF	-	-	TRBV18	TRBJ1-1
TGTGCCAGCAGGACACAGGGGGCTCTAGGTGAGCAGTTCTTC	CASRTQGALGEQFF	-	TRBD1	TRBV27	TRBJ2-1
TGTGCCAGCAGCAGCAATGAGCAGTTCTTC	CASSSNEQFF	-	-	TRBV2	TRBJ2-1
TGTGCCAGCAGCTTGCAGGGATCGAATTCACCCCTCCACTTT	CASSLQGSNSPLHF	-	-	TRBV5-4	TRBJ1-6
TGTGCCAGCTCGTCAGGGCAGGAGTCCTCCGGGGAGCTGTTTTTT	CASSSGQESSGELFF	-	-	TRBV18	TRBJ2-2
TGTGCCAGCAGCTTGGCCCTCCGCGAGCAGTACTTC	CASSLALREQYF	-	-	TRBV5-4	TRBJ2-7
TGTGCCAGCAGGTTAGGTCCCGGACTAGCGGGGATTGAAGAGACCCAGTACTTC	CASRLGPGLAGIEETQYF	-	TRBD2	TRBV2	TRBJ2-5
TGTGCCAGCAGCTTGGACGGCCTAGCGGGGGCCCGGGAGACCCAGTACTTC	CASSLDGLAGARETQYF	-	TRBD2	TRBV5-6	TRBJ2-5
TGCAGCGTTGAAAGCCGGTACAATGAGCAGTTCTTC	CSVESRYNEQFF	-	-	TRBV29-1	TRBJ2-1
TGTGCCAGCAGCCAAGCTCCAAGGACTAGCGGACCCTACAATGAGCAGTTCTTC	CASSQAPRTSGPYNEQFF	-	TRBD2	TRBV4-2	TRBJ2-1